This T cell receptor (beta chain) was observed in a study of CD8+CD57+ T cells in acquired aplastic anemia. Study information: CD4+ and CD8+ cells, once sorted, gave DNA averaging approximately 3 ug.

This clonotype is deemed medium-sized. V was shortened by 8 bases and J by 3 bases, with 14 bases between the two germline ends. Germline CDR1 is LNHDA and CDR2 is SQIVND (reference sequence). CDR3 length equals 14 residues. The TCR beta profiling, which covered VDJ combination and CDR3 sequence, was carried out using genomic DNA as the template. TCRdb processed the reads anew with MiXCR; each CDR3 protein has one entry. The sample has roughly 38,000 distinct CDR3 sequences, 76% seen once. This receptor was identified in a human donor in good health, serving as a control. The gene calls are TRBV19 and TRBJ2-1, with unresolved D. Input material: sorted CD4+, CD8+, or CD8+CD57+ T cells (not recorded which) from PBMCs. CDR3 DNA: TGTGCCAGTTGTAGGTCCGGAGTCTACAATGAGCAGTTCTTC. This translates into CASCRSGVYNEQFF.